These T cell receptor beta chains were read from a single sample in a study of blood T cell repertoires in COVID-19. Assay used: immunoSEQ multiplex PCR; TCRdb lists only in-frame clones, some missing. The sample has some 100,000 clones, around 87% seen once. The sample consisted of peripheral blood. All receptors come from a human donor in a cohort sampled during active COVID-19. Each CDR3 is given with its conserved first and last residue. Fields, in order: J gene, clone size, V gene, D gene, CDR3 DNA, CDR3 protein. A D gene is named only where the DNA matches it firmly. A clone size is listed for some rows: how often the clone was seen (once, few, many), or a class if it is expanded.

TRBJ2-7	NA	TRBV7-2	TRBD1	TGTGCCAGCAGCGCACGTGGGGGACAGGGGCCCTACGAGCAGTACTTC	CASSARGGQGPYEQYF
TRBJ2-1	once	TRBV27	TRBD1	TGTGCCAGCAGTTCCGGGACAGGGGGCTACAATGAGCAGTTCTTC	CASSSGTGGYNEQFF
TRBJ1-4	NA	TRBV5-4	TRBD1	TGTGCCAGCAGCCGGGACAGAGGAAATGAAAAACTGTTTTTT	CASSRDRGNEKLFF
TRBJ2-7	NA	TRBV28	NA	TGTGCCAGCAGTTTATTTCGCTACGAGCAGTACTTC	CASSLFRYEQYF
TRBJ1-5	NA	TRBV19	NA	TGTGCCAGTAGTATAAAAGGGGGAAGCAATCAGCCCCAGCATTTT	CASSIKGGSNQPQHF
TRBJ1-1	NA	TRBV27	NA	TGTGCCAGCAGTTGGGGAGGTAACGCTGAAGCTTTCTTT	CASSWGGNAEAFF
TRBJ1-6	NA	TRBV2	NA	TGTGCCAGCAGTGAAGCTGGAGCGAATTCACCCCTCCACTTT	CASSEAGANSPLHF
TRBJ1-4	NA	TRBV5-1	TRBD1	TGCGCCAGCCGCCCGAGGACAGGGGGGAACTCTAATGAAAAACTGTTTTTT	CASRPRTGGNSNEKLFF
TRBJ1-5	NA	TRBV7-9	TRBD1	TGTGCCAGCAGTGAGTGGTCGTCAGGGGGCGCGAGGGGCAATCAGCCCCAGCATTTT	CASSEWSSGGARGNQPQHF
TRBJ1-6	once	TRBV28	TRBD1	TGTGCCAGCAGAACAGGGGGCCGGAATTCACCCCTCCACTTT	CASRTGGRNSPLHF
TRBJ2-5	NA	TRBV7-9	NA	TGTGCCAGCAGCTCAACAGGTACAGAGACCCAGTACTTC	CASSSTGTETQYF
TRBJ2-7	few	TRBV27	NA	TGTGCCAGCAGTTTCTCCCAGGGTCACTACGAGCAGTACTTC	CASSFSQGHYEQYF
TRBJ2-2	NA	TRBV6-5	TRBD1	TGTGCCAGCGCTCGCGGCAGGGGGCGGGAGGAGCTGTTTTTT	CASARGRGREELFF
TRBJ2-2	NA	TRBV18	TRBD1	TGTGCCAGCTCACCAGGGACAGGGGCAACCGGGGAGCTGTTTTTT	CASSPGTGATGELFF
TRBJ1-4	few	TRBV9	NA	TGTGCCAGCAGCGTAGGGTGGGCCAGCGGCGAAAAACTGTTTTTT	CASSVGWASGEKLFF
TRBJ2-1	NA	TRBV19	TRBD2	TGTGCCAGTAAGGTCCAGCGGGGAACCAATGAGCAGTTCTTC	CASKVQRGTNEQFF
TRBJ1-5	NA	TRBV5-1	NA	TGCGCCAGCAGCCCCGACGGGCAGCCCCAGCATTTT	CASSPDGQPQHF